The 10 T cell receptor beta chains reported below all come from one sample, sequenced in a study of tumor-infiltrating lymphocytes in primary liver carcinoma. RNA was extracted from whole blood without cell sorting, alongside germline DNA. A primer matching the constant region was used to make TCR beta cDNA from approximately 500 ng of total RNA. Libraries for TCR beta were built through three nested multiplex PCR rounds, which together made up a slightly modified ARM-PCR procedure. TRBV1-TRBV30 forward primers paired with a C-beta reverse primer drove the first two PCR rounds, 10 cycles each. TCRdb recomputed calls from the multiplex PCR reads with MiXCR, one row per CDR3 protein. Among 150,000 to 200,000 distinct CDR3 sequences, about 60% were seen once, and the ten largest hold less than 75%. Material for sequencing was peripheral blood. Receptors originate from a man between 40 and 49 years old with primary liver carcinoma and hepatitis B virus infection.

Remarks on this clonotype: A much larger clone lies a single base off, so this may be a read error. The chain is built from TRBV29-1 and TRBJ2-3, with D perhaps TRBD1 (5 bases). Germline V CDR1 and CDR2: SQVTM, ANQGSEA. The CDR3 is made up of 11 amino acids. With 5 bases removed from V and 11 bases from J, the gap between germline ends came to 14 bases. The CDR3 is CSVWTRDGQYF. CDR3 bases: TGCAGCGTTTGGACAAGGGATGGGCAGTATTTT.

On this clonotype: At one boundary the junction diverges from the germline segment, which might be a read error. This chain links TRBV5-4 with TRBJ2-1; 9 positions match TRBD2. Germline-derived CDR1 and CDR2 are SGHNT and YYREEE (reference sequence). The CDR3 covers 19 residues. The CDR3 DNA sequence: TGTGCCAGCAGCAAGGACACGGCCGGCGGGAGGGCCTACTACAATGAGCAGATCTTC. Translating gives CASSKDTAGGRAYYNEQIF.

As concerns this clonotype: At one end the junction does not follow the germline gene, possibly because of a read error. V gene TRBV14 combines with J gene TRBJ1-1; D is ambiguous. The CDR3 sequence is 12 residues long. The germline V gene encodes CDR1 SGHDN and CDR2 FVKESK. In nucleotides, the CDR3 is TGTGCCAGCAGCCAAGACCGGACTGACGCTTTCTTT. Protein: CASSQDRTDAFF.

Details on this clonotype: An end of the junction does not agree with germline; a read error may underlie this. V gene TRBV20-1 combines with J gene TRBJ2-4; TRBD2 matches at 13 bases. The CDR3 extends over 17 amino acids. Germline loops: CDR1 DFQATT, CDR2 SNEGSKA (reference sequence). This chain's CDR3 is CTAWFTSGRADLDIQYF. In nucleotides, the CDR3 is TGCACTGCTTGGTTTACTAGCGGGAGGGCCGATTTGGACATTCAGTACTTC.

The chain recombines TRBV6-5 with TRBJ2-7, with TRBD1 identical over 7 bases. V gave up 0 bases and J gave up 3 bases; unmatched junction bases: 8. CDR3 length equals 16 residues. Germline V CDR1 and CDR2: MNHEY, SVGAGI. For the CDR3, the DNA is TGTGCCAGCAGTTACTCGAGAAAAGGGACAGACTACGAGCAGTACTTC. Its translation: CASSYSRKGTDYEQYF.

In the case of this clonotype: This may come from a read error, since a much larger clone is one base off. V is TRBV11-2 and J is TRBJ1-1; D possibly corresponds to TRBD1 (5 bases). Per germline, CDR1 SGHAT and CDR2 FQNNGV. V dropped 7 bases and J dropped 1 base, with 13 bases sitting between them. The CDR3 loop spans 14 amino acids. The CDR3 reads CASKADMSNTEAFF. CDR3 DNA: TGTGCCAGCAAAGCGGACATGTCGAACACTGAAGCTTTCTTT.

This clonotype was seen only a few times. The chain has TRBV4-1 and TRBJ1-2, with D possibly matching TRBD1 (5 bases). Germline lookup yields CDR1 MGHRA and CDR2 YSYEKL. Trimming removed 0 bases at V and 4 bases at J, with 12 bases between. The CDR3 consists of 15 residues. The CDR3 sequence is CASSQDGATAYGYTF. In DNA, the CDR3 is TGCGCCAGCAGCCAAGATGGGGCGACAGCCTATGGCTACACCTTC.

As for this clonotype: The CDR3 does not close with the conserved phenylalanine or tryptophan, likely indicating a read error. The gene calls are TRBV6-6 and TRBJ2-1, with 8 bases lining up with TRBD1. Germline V gene lookup returns CDR1 MNHNY and CDR2 SVGAGI (reference sequence). The CDR3 spans 13 residues. Trimming cost V 2 bases and J 7 bases; bases outside gene matches: 1. This chain's CDR3 is CASSYGQGNEQFL. The CDR3 region has the DNA TGTGCCAGCAGTTACGGACAGGGTAATGAGCAGTTCCTC.

As concerns this clonotype: The junction and the germline gene differ at one end; a read error may be behind it. V is TRBV11-1 and J is TRBJ2-3; D not resolved. This CDR3 has 12 residues. Germline V gene sequence: CDR1 SGHAT, CDR2 FQDESV (reference sequence). CDR3 DNA: TGTGCTAGCAGCCAGAGCACAGATGCGCAGTATTTT. Its translation is CASSQSTDAQYF.

J is TRBJ1-3 and V is TRBV6-6; D is uncertain. The CDR3 sequence is 14 residues long. From germline, CDR1 is MNHNY and CDR2 SVGAGI (reference sequence). Trimming stripped 8 bases from V and 0 bases from J, with 11 bases between. The CDR3: CASAESASGNTIYF. CDR3 coding DNA: TGTGCCAGCGCAGAGTCGGCCTCTGGAAACACCATATATTTT.